This TCR beta chain was observed in a study of human T cells and chemical hapten exposure. Across the study: Skin on the upper inner arm, about 2 cm by about 2 cm in size, was sensitized with 2% DPC.

This CDR3 is 16 amino acids long. In germline, CDR1 is LNHDA, CDR2 SQIVND (reference sequence). With 3 bases clipped from V and 6 bases from J, the junction kept 8 bases outside the gene matches. Authors' methods: There were a median of around 96,000 TCRs per sample, with a range from roughly 20,000 to 700,000. MiXCR, run by TCRdb on the RACE reads, gives a single entry per CDR3 protein. The V and J calls come from TCRdb's annotation, not from the publication. The table includes under 100,000 distinct CDR3 sequences, 10% detected once. This clonotype was seen many times. Time point here: patch test 2, 6 weeks after DPC sensitization. Treatment defined: therapeutic diphenylcyclopropenone sensitization with weekly scalp DPC.

The rearrangement joins TRBV19 to TRBJ2-7; 13 nucleotides agree with TRBD2. Sequencing was performed on whole blood, taken in connection with sensitization to the hapten diphenylcyclopropenone (DPC). The sequence was collected from a woman in her fifties or sixties with alopecia areata. Some clones in this sample may be carry-over from other donors' samples. CDR3 sequence reads: CASSMVRTSGSGEQYF. As DNA, the CDR3 is TGTGCCAGTAGTATGGTTAGGACTAGCGGGAGTGGCGAGCAGTACTTC.